This T cell receptor beta chain was identified during a study of T cells after posttransplantation cyclophosphamide. Trimming took off 5 bases at V and 8 bases at J, with 16 bases between the two ends. Germline lookup yields CDR1 MDHEN and CDR2 SYDVKM. This CDR3 spans 15 amino acids. Worth noting for this clone: The antigen is undetermined.

Study-wide results and limits: Blood and skin or GI T cell repertoires showed limited TRB overlap. Recipient CMV seropositivity and CMV reactivation strongly tracked TRB clonality. Donor-recipient repertoire similarity was low at 1-2 months, rising over year one.

Method: immunoSEQ multiplex PCR; TCRdb's copy keeps in-frame clones and lacks some. The sample shows approximately 30,000 clones, 86% of them seen only once. The gene calls are TRBV28 and TRBJ1-6; D not certain. This TCR was sampled from a man over 45. Material: PBMCs. CDR3 amino acids: CASSPNPAAYSPLHF. The CDR3 coding sequence is TGTGCCAGCAGTCCCAATCCCGCGGCATATTCACCCCTCCACTTT.